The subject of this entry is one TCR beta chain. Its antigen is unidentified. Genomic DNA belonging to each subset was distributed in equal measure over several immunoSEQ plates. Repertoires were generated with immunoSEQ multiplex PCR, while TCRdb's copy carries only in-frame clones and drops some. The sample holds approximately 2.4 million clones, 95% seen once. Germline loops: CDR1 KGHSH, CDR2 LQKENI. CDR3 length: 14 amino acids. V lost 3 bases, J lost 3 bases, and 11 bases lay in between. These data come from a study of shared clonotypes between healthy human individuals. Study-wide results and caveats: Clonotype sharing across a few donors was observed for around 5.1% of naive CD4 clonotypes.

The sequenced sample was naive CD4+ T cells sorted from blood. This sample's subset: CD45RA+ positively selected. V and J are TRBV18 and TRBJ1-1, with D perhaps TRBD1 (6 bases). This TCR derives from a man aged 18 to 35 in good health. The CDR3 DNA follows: TGTGCCAGCTCACCCCCGAGGGGGTACACTGAAGCTTTCTTT. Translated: CASSPPRGYTEAFF.